The 14 T cell receptor beta chains below come from one sample, sequenced in a study of cytomegalovirus exposure and HLA in healthy donors. PCR employed 60 Vbeta and 13 Jbeta primers. Sequenced by immunoSEQ multiplex PCR; TCRdb stores in-frame clones only, minus some. The data hold approximately 110,000 clones, with less than 85% observed a single time. The sample taken for sequencing was PBMCs. The receptors here all came from a middle-aged man in good health and CMV-seropositive.

The CDR3 region is CASRGQGNTEAFF. DNA for the CDR3: TGTGCCAGTAGGGGACAGGGGAACACTGAAGCTTTCTTT. The chain combines TRBV19 with TRBJ1-1; 9 nucleotides agree with TRBD1. The germline V gene encodes CDR1 LNHDA and CDR2 SQIVND (reference sequence). Trimming removed 6 bases from V and 1 base from J; junction bases left unmatched: 0. This CDR3 comprises 13 residues.

With respect to this clone: At one of its ends the junction is not consistent with the germline gene, which may arise from a read error. This chain links TRBV7-7 with TRBJ2-5, with a weak D call TRBD2 (5 bases). The CDR3 extends over 13 amino acids. CDR1 is SSHAT, CDR2 FNYEAQ, per germline (reference sequence). The CDR3 region is CASSPANQGRLYF. As DNA, the CDR3 is TGTGCTAGCAGCCCGGCAAATCAAGGGCGACTATACTTC.

Only one count was recorded for this clone. V usage is TRBV2 and J usage is TRBJ2-6; 7 nucleotides line up with TRBD1. The CDR3 sequence is 16 residues long. Germline V gives CDR1 SNHLY, CDR2 FYNNEI. V shed 6 bases and J 2 bases; nucleotides not matched to a gene: 7. CDR3 nucleotide sequence: TGTGCCAGCAGACCGACAGGGAGCGCTGGGGCCAACGTCCTGACTTTC. Encoded protein: CASRPTGSAGANVLTF.

The J gene is TRBJ2-5, the V gene TRBV11-2, with D possibly matching TRBD2 (5 bases). CDR1 and CDR2 from the germline V gene are SGHAT and FQNNGV. The CDR3 consists of 13 residues. Trimming removed 2 bases from V and 5 bases from J, with 9 bases in between. The CDR3 here is CASSLSIAETQYF. The CDR3 DNA sequence: TGTGCCAGCAGCTTATCCATAGCGGAGACCCAGTACTTC.

The rearrangement joins TRBV19 to TRBJ1-3, with D possibly matching TRBD1 (6 bases). Trimming stripped 2 bases from V and 0 bases from J, with 11 bases between. The V gene's germline CDR1 is LNHDA and CDR2 SQIVND (reference sequence). The length of the CDR3 is 16 residues. The DNA of the CDR3 is TGTGCCAGTAGTATACGACAGGTTCTCTCTGGAAACACCATATATTTT. It encodes CASSIRQVLSGNTIYF.

This chain connects TRBV5-4 to TRBJ2-3; 11 bases agree with TRBD2. This CDR3 is built from 15 residues. Germline V gene lookup returns CDR1 SGHNT and CDR2 YYREEE (reference sequence). V was clipped by 2 bases and J by 4 bases; unmatched bases: 3. As DNA, the CDR3 is TGTGCCAGCAGCTTCTCTAGCGGGGGGTCAGATACGCAGTATTTT. This gives the protein CASSFSSGGSDTQYF.

The chain has TRBV2 and TRBJ2-7; D may be TRBD1 (6 bases). This CDR3 comprises 15 residues. Germline CDR1 is SNHLY and CDR2 is FYNNEI. V gave up 3 bases and J gave up 2 bases, with 14 bases separating them. This CDR3 reads CASSDADSFTYEQYF. The CDR3 nucleotides are TGTGCCAGCAGTGACGCGGACAGCTTTACCTACGAGCAGTACTTC.

This chain uses TRBV4-3 with TRBJ2-5; maybe TRBD1 (6 bases). The germline V gene has CDR1 LGHNA and CDR2 YSLEER. CDR3 length: 16 amino acids. With 1 base removed from V and 4 bases from J, the gap between germline ends came to 16 bases. The CDR3 nucleotides read TGCGCCAGCAGCCAAGGGAAGCAGGGGCTGAGAGAGACCCAGTACTTC. This gives the protein CASSQGKQGLRETQYF.

This clone has just a few counts. The chain uses TRBV5-4 and TRBJ1-3, with a weak D call TRBD1 (5 bases). V shed 5 bases and J shed 0 bases, with 12 bases lying between them. CDR3 length: 15 amino acids. CDR1 and CDR2 from the germline V gene are SGHNT and YYREEE (reference sequence). The CDR3 DNA is TGTGCCAGCAGACACGACAGACACTCTGGAAACACCATATATTTT. This gives the protein CASRHDRHSGNTIYF.

The sample holds one count of this clone. V and J are TRBV10-1 and TRBJ2-5; 9 bases map to TRBD2. This CDR3 spans 13 amino acids. Per the germline V gene, CDR1 is WNHNN and CDR2 is SYGVQD (reference sequence). Losses at the gene ends were 6 bases for V and 4 bases for J; bases not matched to a gene: 3. CDR3 residues: CASSEGLAETQYF. DNA of the CDR3: TGCGCCAGCAGCGAGGGACTAGCAGAGACCCAGTACTTC.

The CDR3 loop reads CASSLGDRGQSGYTF. The CDR3 DNA reads as TGTGCCAGCAGCTTGGGGGACAGGGGGCAAAGTGGCTACACCTTC. The chain carries TRBV5-4 and TRBJ1-2; TRBD1 matches at 12 bases. Trimming took 0 bases from V and 7 from J; bases not matched to a gene: 4. In germline, CDR1 is SGHNT, CDR2 YYREEE (reference sequence). This CDR3 has 15 residues.

The chain carries TRBV4-3 and TRBJ2-7, with 8 bases aligning to TRBD1. CDR3 length: 14 amino acids. Germline V gives CDR1 LGHNA, CDR2 YSLEER. Trimming took 0 bases from V and 3 from J; bases not matched to a gene: 1. The CDR3 loop is CASSQEGTGYEQYF. The CDR3 DNA is TGCGCCAGCAGCCAAGAGGGGACAGGCTACGAGCAGTACTTC.

On this clone itself: At one end the junction does not follow the germline gene, possibly because of a read error. This sequence joins TRBV25-1 and TRBJ2-1, with TRBD2 matching 10 bases. The CDR3 loop spans 15 amino acids. Germline assignment: CDR1 MGHDK and CDR2 SYGVNS. The CDR3: CASTPEASGRNEQLF. The DNA of the CDR3 is TGTGCCAGCACCCCGGAGGCTAGCGGGAGAAATGAGCAGCTCTTC. The whole variable domain, filled in from reference TRBV25-1 and TRBJ2-1, reads EADIYQTPRYLVIGTGKKITLECSQTMGHDKMYWYQQDPGMELHLIHYSYGVNSTEKGDLSSESTVSRIRTEHFPLTLESARPSHTSQYLCASTPEASGRNEQLFGPGTRLTVL.

This clone has only a few counts. The rearrangement uses TRBV11-3 and TRBJ1-2, with 9 bases matching TRBD1. This CDR3 is built from 16 residues. Trimming at V came to 3 bases and at J to 4 bases, leaving 9 bases not matched to a gene. In germline, CDR1 is SGHNT, CDR2 YENEEA. CDR3 bases: TGTGCCAGCAGCTTCCGGGACAGGGCTCTCGGCTATGGCTACACCTTC. Its protein product is CASSFRDRALGYGYTF.